Below are 29 T cell receptor beta chains sequenced from a single sample in a study of graft-versus-host responses after intestinal transplantation. Repertoires were generated with immunoSEQ multiplex PCR, while TCRdb's copy carries only in-frame clones and drops some. The sample holds 98,000 or so clones, roughly 87% seen once. Their antigen targets remain unknown. This specimen consisted of unstimulated CD4+ T cells sorted from spleen or lymph node cells, obtained before intestinal transplant. Receptor source: a human donor who received an intestinal transplant.

Of note for this clone: Other DNA sequences within the sample encode an identical CDR3. The chain couples TRBV9 to TRBJ2-1; 9 nucleotides line up with TRBD2. Germline V gene data show CDR1 as SGDLS and CDR2 as YYNGEE. Losses at the gene ends were 2 bases for V and 0 bases for J; bases not matched to a gene: 12. CDR3 size: 19 residues. CDR3 nucleotides: TGTGCCAGCAGCGTTGCTCCAGCGGGAGGTGTAAGCTCCTACAATGAGCAGTTCTTC. Protein: CASSVAPAGGVSSYNEQFF.

V is TRBV9 and J is TRBJ2-3, with D perhaps TRBD2 (7 bases). Germline CDR1 SGDLS, CDR2 YYNGEE. The CDR3 length is 16 residues. V shed 0 bases and J shed 4 bases, with 15 bases lying between them. The CDR3, as DNA: TGTGCCAGCAGCGTAGAGGGGGGGGTGACACCAGATACGCAGTATTTT. Protein sequence: CASSVEGGVTPDTQYF. Full variable domain (rest looked up from reference TRBV9 and TRBJ2-3): DSGVTQTPKHLITATGQRVTLRCSPRSGDLSVYWYQQSLDQGLQFLIQYYNGEERAKGNILERFSAQQFPDLHSELNLSSLELGDSALYFCASSVEGGVTPDTQYFGPGTRLTVL.

The V call is TRBV5-1, the J call TRBJ2-1, with D unclear. Trimming took 0 bases from V and 2 from J, leaving 9 bases between them. Germline assignment: CDR1 SGHRS and CDR2 YFSETQ. The CDR3 is 15 residues long. CDR3 in amino acids: CASSLVSNPYNEQFF. CDR3 DNA sequence: TGCGCCAGCAGCTTGGTCTCAAACCCCTACAATGAGCAGTTCTTC.

This chain joins TRBV4-1 and TRBJ2-2, with 14 bases lining up with TRBD2. The CDR3 sequence is 20 residues long. The germline CDR1 and CDR2 sequences are MGHRA and YSYEKL. Losses at the gene ends were 2 bases for V and 7 bases for J; bases not matched to a gene: 15. The CDR3 reads CASSQFATPGLAGVVGELFF. CDR3 DNA sequence: TGCGCCAGCAGCCAATTTGCTACCCCGGGACTAGCGGGAGTGGTCGGGGAGCTGTTTTTT.

This chain connects TRBV2 to TRBJ2-1; D remains ambiguous. The CDR3 covers 17 residues. Trimming cost V 5 bases and J 3 bases, with 20 bases left between them. The germline V gene has CDR1 SNHLY and CDR2 FYNNEI. Here the CDR3 reads CASSTENLDPYYNEQFF. CDR3 bases: TGTGCCAGCAGTACGGAAAATCTAGATCCTTACTACAATGAGCAGTTCTTC.

The chain couples TRBV27 to TRBJ2-7, with 9 bases lining up with TRBD2. V lost 7 bases, J lost 3 bases, and 22 bases stayed unmatched. CDR3 length: 19 residues. CDR1 and CDR2 (germline): MNHEY, SMNVEV (reference sequence). The CDR3 loop reads CASKPSLAGTKRSFYEQYF. CDR3 sequence (DNA): TGTGCCAGCAAGCCCAGCCTAGCGGGGACCAAACGTTCCTTCTACGAGCAGTACTTC.

This clone was found once. The gene calls are TRBV2 and TRBJ2-2; D gene ambiguous. Trimming left V 6 bases short and J 1 base short, with 9 bases between. Germline values: CDR1 SNHLY, CDR2 FYNNEI. This CDR3 is built from 14 residues. The CDR3 region is CASRKTENTGELFF. For the CDR3, the DNA is TGTGCCAGCAGGAAGACCGAGAACACCGGGGAGCTGTTTTTT.

The V gene is TRBV10-2, the J gene TRBJ2-2, with D perhaps matching TRBD1 or TRBD2 (5 bases each). Germline V gives CDR1 WSHSY, CDR2 SAAADI. V lost 4 bases and J 4 bases, leaving 10 bases between the germline ends. The CDR3 totals 14 residues. CDR3 region: CASSGSGGTGELFF. For the CDR3, the DNA is TGCGCCAGCAGTGGTTCTGGGGGCACCGGGGAGCTGTTTTTT.

In its sample, this clone was seen a few times. The rearrangement links TRBV5-4 to TRBJ2-5; TRBD2 agrees at 12 bases. From germline, CDR1 is SGHNT and CDR2 YYREEE (reference sequence). The ends lost 4 bases at V and 4 bases at J; junction bases unmatched: 8. CDR3 size: 16 residues. CDR3 in amino acids: CASSPLTSGGVETQYF. The CDR3 DNA reads as TGTGCCAGCAGCCCATTGACTAGCGGGGGCGTAGAGACCCAGTACTTC.

This clone was found a few times. Here the CDR3 DNA reads TGTGCCAGTAGTATAGGACGGCTCTATGGCTACACCTTC. Protein: CASSIGRLYGYTF. The chain recombines TRBV19 with TRBJ1-2; no firm D call. V was clipped by 1 base and J by 4 bases, with 7 bases between them. The CDR3 loop spans 13 amino acids. From germline, CDR1 is LNHDA and CDR2 SQIVND (reference sequence).

The chain carries TRBV29-1 and TRBJ1-2; D not certain. CDR1 is SQVTM, CDR2 ANQGSEA, per germline. This CDR3 is 10 amino acids long. V lost 4 bases and J 10 bases, leaving 10 bases between the germline ends. CDR3 amino acids: CSVGGRYYTF. The DNA for the CDR3 is TGCAGCGTTGGAGGCAGGTACTACACCTTC.

This clone showed up just once. The V and J genes are TRBV29-1 and TRBJ2-5; D tentatively reads TRBD1 or TRBD2 (6 bases each). V was cut by 6 bases and J by 5 bases, with 25 bases left in between. CDR1 SQVTM and CDR2 ANQGSEA come from the germline V gene. The CDR3 has 16 amino acids. The CDR3 here is CSVDAGSQGRPETQYF. CDR3 in DNA: TGCAGCGTCGACGCCGGTAGTCAGGGGAGGCCGGAGACCCAGTACTTC.

This clone was seen once. The junction and the germline gene differ at one end; a read error may be behind it. The genes are TRBV30 and TRBJ2-7, with 12 bases that match TRBD2. Germline V gene lookup returns CDR1 GTSNPN and CDR2 SVGIG (reference sequence). The CDR3 loop spans 13 amino acids. The CDR3 sequence is CAWRTGETSGSGF. The CDR3 nucleotides read TGTGCCTGGAGGACAGGGGAGACTAGCGGGAGTGGATTC.

The chain couples TRBV18 to TRBJ2-3, with 9 bases lining up with TRBD1. The trim removed 1 base at V and 3 bases at J, leaving 5 bases unmatched. This CDR3 is 16 amino acids long. Per the germline V gene, CDR1 is KGHSH and CDR2 is LQKENI. The CDR3, as DNA: TGTGCCAGCTCACCACTTTCGGGACAGGGTACAGATACGCAGTATTTT. Residues: CASSPLSGQGTDTQYF.

The gene calls are TRBV5-5 and TRBJ2-7; D is undetermined. CDR1 SGHKS and CDR2 YYEKEE come from the germline V gene (reference sequence). The CDR3 has 12 residues. V was pared by 4 bases and J by 3 bases, with 8 bases between. CDR3 bases: TGTGCCAGCAGCCCCAACCTCTACGAGCAGTACTTC. Protein sequence: CASSPNLYEQYF.

The genes are TRBV27 and TRBJ1-1; D uncertain. Germline CDR1 is MNHEY and CDR2 is SMNVEV (reference sequence). V was trimmed by 6 bases and J by 0 bases, leaving 20 bases between them. The length of the CDR3 is 17 residues. The DNA of the CDR3 is TGTGCCAGCAGACGCGTTCAGACTCCCAGATTGAACACTGAAGCTTTCTTT. It encodes CASRRVQTPRLNTEAFF.

This clone showed up just once. The chain couples TRBV11-2 to TRBJ2-5; 7 bases align to TRBD1. TRBJ2-7 explains the end of the DNA better; the J call may be wrong. CDR1 and CDR2 (germline): SGHAT, FQNNGV. There are 15 residues in the CDR3. DNA of the CDR3: TGTGCCAGCAGCTTAGCTGGCAGGGGGTCCTACGAGCAGTACTTC. This encodes CASSLAGRGSYEQYF.

This rearrangement joins TRBV5-1 to TRBJ2-5; TRBD2 might be the D (5 bases). V shed 4 bases and J shed 2 bases, with 15 bases lying between them. Germline V lookup: CDR1 SGHRS, CDR2 YFSETQ. The CDR3 extends over 15 amino acids. CDR3 DNA sequence: TGCGCCAGCAGCCCGCCTCGGGGAGAGCAAGAGACCCAGTACTTC. This encodes CASSPPRGEQETQYF. The variable domain in full, completed from reference TRBV5-1 and TRBJ2-5, reads KAGVTQTPRYLIKTRGQQVTLSCSPISGHRSVSWYQQTPGQGLQFLFEYFSETQRNKGNFPGRFSGRQFSNSRSEMNVSTLELGDSALYLCASSPPRGEQETQYFGPGTRLLVL.

The V gene is TRBV7-9, the J gene TRBJ2-3; 7 bases map to TRBD2. This CDR3 is built from 15 residues. V gave up 2 bases and J gave up 1 base; unmatched junction bases: 3. CDR1 is SEHNR and CDR2 is FQNEAQ in the germline V gene (reference sequence). CDR3 bases: TGTGCCAGCAGCTTAAGGCTAGCGGGCACAGATACGCAGTATTTT. Translation gives CASSLRLAGTDTQYF.

J is TRBJ2-4 and V is TRBV21-1. TRBV21-1 is marked as a pseudogene. This CDR3 contains 17 residues. DNA of the CDR3: TGTGCCAGCAGTCCAGACAGAGGGTACCTAGCCAAAAACATTCAGTACTTC. Amino acid sequence: CASSPDRGYLAKNIQYF.

The chain links TRBV13 to TRBJ2-5; 10 positions agree with TRBD2. Germline trimming cut 0 bases from V and 2 bases from J; bases unmatched to any gene: 6. From germline, CDR1 is PRHDT and CDR2 FYEKMQ (reference sequence). The length of the CDR3 is 17 residues. The CDR3 coding sequence is TGTGCCAGCAGCTTAGGCCTCGAGCGGGAGGGGCAAGAGACCCAGTACTTC. This sequence encodes CASSLGLEREGQETQYF.

This sequence joins TRBV5-6 and TRBJ2-1; 12 bases align to TRBD1. The CDR3 has 15 residues. Germline CDR1 and CDR2: SGHDT and YYEEEE. Unmatched junction bases numbered 6, after V lost 4 bases and J lost 7 bases. The DNA for the CDR3 is TGTGCCAGCAGCATCCGGGACAGGGGGCTTAATGAGCAGTTCTTC. Encoded protein: CASSIRDRGLNEQFF.

This clone is termed medium-sized (0.01 to 0.1%). The J gene is TRBJ1-6, the V gene TRBV19; D gene uncertain. CDR1 LNHDA and CDR2 SQIVND come from the germline V gene (reference sequence). V gave up 3 bases and J gave up 8 bases, with 5 bases separating them. This CDR3 is built from 12 residues. The CDR3 nucleotides read TGTGCCAGTAGTATCTTTGATTCACCCCTCCACTTT. Amino acid sequence: CASSIFDSPLHF.

V usage is TRBV11-2 and J usage is TRBJ2-7; a possible D gene is TRBD2 (5 bases). This CDR3 region has 14 residues. CDR1 and CDR2 from the germline V gene are SGHAT and FQNNGV. Deletions cut 5 bases from V and 4 bases from J, with 15 bases between. The CDR3 loop is CASSRGRLSYEQYF. DNA for the CDR3: TGTGCCAGCAGCCGAGGGCGGCTTTCGTACGAGCAGTACTTC.

V is TRBV6-6 and J is TRBJ1-2; 8 bases align to TRBD1. With V trimmed by 7 bases and J by 2 bases, 12 bases remained unmatched. CDR1 and CDR2 (germline): MNHNY, SVGAGI (reference sequence). CDR3 size: 16 residues. The CDR3 nucleotides read TGTGCCAGCACCCAGACCTCCGGGACAGGCAACTATGGCTACACCTTC. This translates into CASTQTSGTGNYGYTF.

In this sample, this clone turned up once. Here the CDR3 reads CASSLRTGSNQPQHF. The CDR3, as DNA: TGTGCCAGCAGCCTTCGGACAGGAAGCAATCAGCCCCAGCATTTT. The chain is built from TRBV5-6 and TRBJ1-5, with 7 bases fitting TRBD1. This CDR3 is 15 amino acids long. Germline CDR1 SGHDT, CDR2 YYEEEE. V lost 4 bases, J lost 1 base, and 5 bases stayed unmatched.

To note about this clone: One end of the junction is discordant with germline, which a read error may explain. V is TRBV5-7 and J is TRBJ2-3, with unresolved D. TRBV5-7 is sorted into the ORF group, with uncertain function. The CDR3 covers 15 residues. This CDR3 reads CTSSTTFGRRDTQYF. The CDR3 DNA follows: TGTACCAGCAGCACCACCTTTGGGCGTAGAGATACGCAGTATTTT.

This clone has only one observation. The chain combines TRBV29-1 with TRBJ1-2; possibly TRBD1 for D (5 bases). Germline V gene lookup returns CDR1 SQVTM and CDR2 ANQGSEA. V lost 1 base, J lost 5 bases, and 14 bases lay in between. This CDR3 contains 14 residues. The CDR3 region is CSVEVAQGVYGYTF. The CDR3 DNA follows: TGCAGCGTTGAAGTGGCTCAAGGGGTATATGGCTACACCTTC.

The chain carries TRBV11-2 and TRBJ2-1; D not resolved. This CDR3 contains 14 residues. From germline, CDR1 is SGHAT and CDR2 FQNNGV. The V and J ends lost 7 bases and 4 bases respectively, with 14 bases between them. CDR3 region: CASIPGNTYNEQFF. In nucleotides, the CDR3 is TGTGCCAGCATCCCTGGGAATACTTACAATGAGCAGTTCTTC.